This TCR beta chain is from a study of blood T cell repertoires in COVID-19. The overall study: The study drew acute and convalescent COVID-19 samples from the United States, Italy and Spain. The analysed material was cDNA or gDNA that came from T cells, B-cell-depleted T cells, or PBMCs.

While infection was still active, Seattle patients were enrolled and then followed longitudinally. Germline loops: CDR1 MDHEN, CDR2 SYDVKM. Unmatched junction bases numbered 12, after V lost 6 bases and J lost 2 bases. This CDR3 spans 16 amino acids. The authors' processing: The authors estimated nucleated cell counts from reference gene primer amplification. Clones were sequenced by immunoSEQ multiplex PCR, and TCRdb holds only the in-frame ones, with some missing. That table gives V, J and clone size, and the DNA gave D and trimming. Seen here are more than 80,000 clones, about 92% observed once, and the top ten hold 6.5% to 8%.

The chain links TRBV28 to TRBJ2-7, with TRBD2 matching over 8 bases. The sequence came from a man between 18 and 29 years old with COVID-19, enrolled during active disease. Sequenced input: peripheral blood. The CDR3 sequence is CASRPREGVPPYEQYF. CDR3 bases: TGTGCCAGCAGGCCTCGGGAGGGCGTACCTCCCTACGAGCAGTACTTC. The full variable domain, with the rest looked up from reference TRBV28 and TRBJ2-7, is DVKVTQSSRYLVKRTGEKVFLECVQDMDHENMFWYRQDPGLGLRLIYFSYDVKMKEKGDIPEGYSVSREKKERFSLILESASTNQTSMYLCASRPREGVPPYEQYFGPGTRLTVT.